This T cell receptor beta chain originates from a study of blood T cell repertoires in COVID-19. This CDR3 region has 14 residues. V was clipped by 5 bases and J by 2 bases, with 12 bases between them. Germline CDR1 is SGHVS and CDR2 is FQNEAQ. Only in-frame clones appear in the TCRdb table, and some are missing; sequencing was by immunoSEQ multiplex PCR. Among about 56,000 clones listed, about 89% were seen once. This chain connects TRBV7-8 to TRBJ1-2; possibly TRBD1 for D (6 bases). This sequence was found in a human donor in a cohort sampled during active COVID-19. Sequences were obtained from peripheral blood. CDR3: CASSRAGQNYGYTF. The DNA for the CDR3 is TGTGCCAGCAGCCGAGCCGGACAGAACTATGGCTACACCTTC.